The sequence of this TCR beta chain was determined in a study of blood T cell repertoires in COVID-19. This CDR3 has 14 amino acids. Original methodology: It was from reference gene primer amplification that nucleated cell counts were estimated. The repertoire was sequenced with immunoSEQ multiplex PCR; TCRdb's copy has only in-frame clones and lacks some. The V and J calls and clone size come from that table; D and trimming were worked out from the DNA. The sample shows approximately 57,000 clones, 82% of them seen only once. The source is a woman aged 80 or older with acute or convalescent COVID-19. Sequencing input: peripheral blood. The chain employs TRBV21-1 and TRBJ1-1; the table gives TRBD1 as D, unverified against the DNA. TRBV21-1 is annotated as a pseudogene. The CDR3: CASSEGQTNTEAFF. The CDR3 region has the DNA TGTGCCAGCAGCGAGGGACAGACGAACACTGAAGCTTTCTTT.